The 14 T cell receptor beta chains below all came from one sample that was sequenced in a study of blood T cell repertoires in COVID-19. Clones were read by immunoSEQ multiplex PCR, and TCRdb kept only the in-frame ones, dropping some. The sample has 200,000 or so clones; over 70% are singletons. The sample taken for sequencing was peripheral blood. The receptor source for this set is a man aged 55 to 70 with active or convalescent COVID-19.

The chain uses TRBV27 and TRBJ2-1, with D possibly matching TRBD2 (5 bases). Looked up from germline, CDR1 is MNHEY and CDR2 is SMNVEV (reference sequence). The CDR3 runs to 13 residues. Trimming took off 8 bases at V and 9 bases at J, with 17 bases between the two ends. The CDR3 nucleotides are TGTGCCAGCGGGTTGGCACTAGAGTTTGAGCAGTTCTTC. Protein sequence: CASGLALEFEQFF.

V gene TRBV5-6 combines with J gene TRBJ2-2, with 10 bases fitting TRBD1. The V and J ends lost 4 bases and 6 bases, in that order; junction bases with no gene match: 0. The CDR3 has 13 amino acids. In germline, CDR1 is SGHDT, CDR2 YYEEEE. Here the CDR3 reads CASSGTGAGELFF. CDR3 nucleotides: TGTGCCAGCAGCGGGACAGGGGCCGGGGAGCTGTTTTTT.

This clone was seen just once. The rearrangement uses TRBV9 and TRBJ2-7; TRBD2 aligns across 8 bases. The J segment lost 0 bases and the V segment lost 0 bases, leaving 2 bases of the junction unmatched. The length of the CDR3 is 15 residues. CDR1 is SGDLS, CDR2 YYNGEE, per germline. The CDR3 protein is CASSVGGRSSYEQYF. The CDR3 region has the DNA TGTGCCAGCAGCGTAGGCGGGAGGAGCTCCTACGAGCAGTACTTC.

This chain's CDR3 is CASSSGRGSGNTIYF. CDR3 DNA: TGTGCCAGCAGTAGCGGGAGGGGCTCTGGAAACACCATATATTTT. V is TRBV27 and J is TRBJ1-3; maybe TRBD1 (5 bases). Between the trimmed V and J ends, which lost 5 bases and 0 bases, there was a span of 11 bases. The V gene's germline CDR1 is MNHEY and CDR2 SMNVEV (reference sequence). This CDR3 has 15 amino acids.

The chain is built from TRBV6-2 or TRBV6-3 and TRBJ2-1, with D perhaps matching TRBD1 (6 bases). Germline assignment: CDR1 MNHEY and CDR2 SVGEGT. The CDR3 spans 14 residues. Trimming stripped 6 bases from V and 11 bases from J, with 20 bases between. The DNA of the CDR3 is TGTGCCAGCAGCCACAGGGAAGGCCTGATAAAGCAGTTCTTC. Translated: CASSHREGLIKQFF.

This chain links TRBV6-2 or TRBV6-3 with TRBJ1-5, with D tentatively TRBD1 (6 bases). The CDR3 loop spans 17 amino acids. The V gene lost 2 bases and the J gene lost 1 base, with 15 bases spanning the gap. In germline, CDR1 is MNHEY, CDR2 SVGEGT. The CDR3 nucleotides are TGTGCCAGCAGTTACCTTACCCAACAGGGAAGCAATCAGCCCCAGCATTTT. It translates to CASSYLTQQGSNQPQHF.

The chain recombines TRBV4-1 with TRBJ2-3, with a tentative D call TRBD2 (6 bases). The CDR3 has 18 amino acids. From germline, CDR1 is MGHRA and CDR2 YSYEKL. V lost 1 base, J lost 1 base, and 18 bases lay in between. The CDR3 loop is CASSQVPRGSGRTDTQYF. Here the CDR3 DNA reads TGCGCCAGCAGCCAAGTCCCCCGGGGGAGCGGGCGCACAGATACGCAGTATTTT.

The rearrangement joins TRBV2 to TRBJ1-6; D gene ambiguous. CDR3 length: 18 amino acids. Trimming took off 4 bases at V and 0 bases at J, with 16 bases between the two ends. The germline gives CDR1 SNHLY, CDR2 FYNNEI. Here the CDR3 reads CASSVMQPSSSYNSPLHF. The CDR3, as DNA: TGTGCCAGCAGTGTGATGCAACCATCGAGCTCCTATAATTCACCCCTCCACTTT.

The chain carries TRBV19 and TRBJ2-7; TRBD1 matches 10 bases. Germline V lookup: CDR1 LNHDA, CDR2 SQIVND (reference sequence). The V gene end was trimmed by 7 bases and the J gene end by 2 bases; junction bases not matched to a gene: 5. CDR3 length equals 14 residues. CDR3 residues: CASTTGTGAYEQYF. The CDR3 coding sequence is TGTGCCAGTACCACCGGGACAGGGGCCTACGAGCAGTACTTC.

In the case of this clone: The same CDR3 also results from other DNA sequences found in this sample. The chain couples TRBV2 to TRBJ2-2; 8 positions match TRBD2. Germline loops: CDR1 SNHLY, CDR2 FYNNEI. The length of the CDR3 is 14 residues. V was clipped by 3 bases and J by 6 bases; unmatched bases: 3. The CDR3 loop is CASSEVRGAGELFF. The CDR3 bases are TGTGCCAGCAGTGAGGTGCGGGGGGCCGGGGAGCTGTTTTTT.

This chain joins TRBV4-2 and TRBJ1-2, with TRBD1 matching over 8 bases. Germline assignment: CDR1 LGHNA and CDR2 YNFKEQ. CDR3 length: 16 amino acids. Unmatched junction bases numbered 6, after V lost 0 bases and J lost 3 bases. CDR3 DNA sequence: TGTGCCAGCAGCCAAGATCTGGCAGGGGGCGACTATGGCTACACCTTC. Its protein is CASSQDLAGGDYGYTF.

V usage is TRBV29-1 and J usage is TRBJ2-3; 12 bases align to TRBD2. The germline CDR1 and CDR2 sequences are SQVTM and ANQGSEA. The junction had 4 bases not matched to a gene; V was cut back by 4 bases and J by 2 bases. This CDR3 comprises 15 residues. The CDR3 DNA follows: TGCAGCGTTGGAGGACTAGCGGGGAACACAGATACGCAGTATTTT. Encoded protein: CSVGGLAGNTDTQYF.

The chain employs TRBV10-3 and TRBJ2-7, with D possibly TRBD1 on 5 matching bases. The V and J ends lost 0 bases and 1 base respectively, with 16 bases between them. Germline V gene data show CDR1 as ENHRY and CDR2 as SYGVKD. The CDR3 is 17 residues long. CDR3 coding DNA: TGTGCCATCAGTGAGTCCCGGGTAGGCAGGGCTTCCTACGAGCAGTACTTC. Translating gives CAISESRVGRASYEQYF.

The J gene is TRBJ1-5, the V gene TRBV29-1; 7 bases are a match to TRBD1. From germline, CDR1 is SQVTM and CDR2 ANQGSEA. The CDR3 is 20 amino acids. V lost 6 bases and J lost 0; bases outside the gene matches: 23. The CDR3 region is CSVHRDSHSQGSYSNQPQHF. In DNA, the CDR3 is TGCAGCGTCCACCGGGACAGTCACTCCCAAGGGTCTTATAGCAATCAGCCCCAGCATTTT. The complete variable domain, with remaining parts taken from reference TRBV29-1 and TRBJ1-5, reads SAVISQKPSRDICQRGTSLTIQCQVDSQVTMMFWYRQQPGQSLTLIATANQGSEATYESGFVIDKFPISRPNLTFSTLTVSNMSPEDSSIYLCSVHRDSHSQGSYSNQPQHFGDGTRLSIL.